This record looks at one T cell receptor beta chain sequence and its context. The sample is drawn from a study of blood T cell repertoires in COVID-19. At the level of the study: Samples of COVID-19 (acute and convalescent) were obtained from the United States, Italy and Spain. PBMCs, B-cell-depleted T cells, or T cells were the source of the cDNA or gDNA that made up the material.

CDR3 size: 12 residues. TCRdb's copy holds only in-frame clones and misses some; the assay was immunoSEQ multiplex PCR. The table has roughly 140,000 clones, roughly 80% seen once; the top ten hold 3.5%. The clonotype comes from a man in his 70s who had recovered from COVID-19. V usage is TRBV21-1 and J usage is TRBJ2-7; the DNA was not used to check the table's D call, TRBD2. TRBV21-1 is designated a pseudogene. What was sequenced was peripheral blood. CDR3: CASRIGCNEQYF. As DNA, the CDR3 is TGTGCCAGCCGGATCGGGTGCAACGAGCAGTACTTC.